This record concerns one T cell receptor beta chain sequence. Antigen specificity is unknown. This record belongs to a study of cytomegalovirus exposure and HLA in healthy donors. Study results and limitations: CMV serostatus was the only immune exposure information that was available.

This PCR relied on a set of 60 Vbeta primers and 13 Jbeta primers. TCRdb's copy holds only in-frame clones and misses some; the assay was immunoSEQ multiplex PCR. The repertoire includes fewer than 140,000 clones, around 75% of them detected once, and 2.5% to 3% sits in the top ten. Trimming cost V 6 bases and J 0 bases, with 15 bases left between them. Germline V lookup: CDR1 MDHEN, CDR2 SYDVKM. This CDR3 has 16 amino acids. The receptor was isolated from a male donor in good health and CMV-seropositive. V is TRBV28 and J is TRBJ2-1; D gene uncertain. Sequenced material: PBMCs. The CDR3 region has the DNA TGTGCCAGCAGGTCTCTCGTCGGAGACTCCTACAATGAGCAGTTCTTC. The encoded protein is CASRSLVGDSYNEQFF.